The following is a T cell receptor (beta chain) sequence with its context. This clonotype was recorded at least ten times. The clone's antigen remains unknown. Qualities for individual bases were not recorded, and no much larger clone is one base off. Data came from an Illumina HiSeq 2500. Quantitative 5'-RACE with molecular barcodes was the method used to prepare the TCR beta libraries. For the original study's pipeline: A new computational method, built on a probabilistic model of VDJ rearrangement, was used to identify disease-linked TCR variants. The public reads were reprocessed in TCRdb via fastp at Q25 and MiXCR, keeping in-frame beta chains. Rows with a matching CDR3 protein are joined into one entry that keeps the most common DNA and genes. The V and J calls and clone size are TCRdb's, not the authors'. This sample lists around 150,000 distinct CDR3 sequences; about 7% were detected once. The ten most abundant clones make up 9.5% to 15% of the sample.

These data originate in a study of CD8 T cells in ankylosing spondylitis listed by TCRdb under 2017. Describing the broader study: The study set out to find disease-linked TCR variants by profiling T cell receptor beta repertoires in ankylosing spondylitis patients and healthy donors. The whole study cohort included 108 healthy donors and around 25 ankylosing spondylitis patients. Peripheral blood was sampled, and synovial fluid was also collected from ankylosing spondylitis patients. The study at large found these results: Some of the motif variants had been reported before in the synovial fluid and blood of reactive arthritis patients, a finding that suggests common disease-initiation mechanisms. Blood from ankylosing spondylitis patients appeared to be characterized by a TCR beta motif composed of about eight highly homologous amino acid variants. The disease-linked clones showed a CD8+ phenotype and occurred at relatively low frequencies in peripheral blood. Significant enrichment of the disease-linked clones was reported in matched synovial fluid samples from ankylosing spondylitis patients.

CDR3 length: 15 amino acids, cysteine to phenylalanine. The CDR3 DNA has 45 bases and is translated from base 1. The junction shows trimming of 6 bases on V and 2 bases on J, plus 16 bases between the germline ends. The germline V gene yields MDHEN for CDR1 and SYDVKM for CDR2. The sample consisted of blood, either unsorted or a sorted T cell fraction (not recorded which). This receptor was obtained from a female donor with ankylosing spondylitis or in good health (not recorded which). Recombination linked TRBV28 to TRBJ1-2; possibly the D gene is TRBD1, per 6 matching bases. CDR3 loop: CASRITGPPNYGYTF. The DNA reads as follows: TGTGCCAGCAGGATCACAGGGCCTCCAAACTATGGCTACACCTTC.